A single sample gave rise to the 4 T cell receptor beta chains below, sequenced in a study of cytomegalovirus exposure and HLA in healthy donors. Primers included in the PCR were 60 Vbeta and 13 Jbeta primers. TCRdb keeps only in-frame clones here, not all; method: immunoSEQ multiplex PCR. The sample shows about 110,000 clones, 75% to 85% of them seen only once. Sequencing was performed on PBMCs. The receptors here all came from a man aged 50 or older in good health and CMV-seronegative.

The genes are TRBV27 and TRBJ2-1; D is perhaps TRBD2 (6 bases). The CDR3 extends over 14 amino acids. The V gene's germline CDR1 is MNHEY and CDR2 SMNVEV (reference sequence). Deletions cut 2 bases from V and 1 base from J, with 6 bases between. DNA of the CDR3: TGTGCCAGCAGTTTAGGACTATCCTACAATGAGCAGTTCTTC. Its translation: CASSLGLSYNEQFF.

This sequence joins TRBV7-9 and TRBJ1-2; D is unclear. The CDR3 is made up of 12 amino acids. Germline lookup yields CDR1 SEHNR and CDR2 FQNEAQ (reference sequence). Trimming removed 5 bases from V and 4 bases from J, with 8 bases in between. In DNA, the CDR3 is TGTGCCAGCAGCCGCGAAAGCTATGGCTACACCTTC. Translated: CASSRESYGYTF.

V usage is TRBV5-1 and J usage is TRBJ2-2, with 7 nucleotides matching TRBD1. The CDR3 loop spans 15 amino acids. Per germline, CDR1 SGHRS and CDR2 YFSETQ. Trimming cost V 5 bases and J 7 bases; bases outside gene matches: 11. This CDR3 reads CASRQGLGGGGELFF. DNA of the CDR3: TGCGCCAGCAGACAGGGGCTTGGAGGTGGCGGGGAGCTGTTTTTT.

The chain couples TRBV27 to TRBJ2-1, with TRBD2 identical over 8 bases. The junction had 5 bases not matched to a gene; V was cut back by 5 bases and J by 2 bases. There are 15 residues in the CDR3. From germline, CDR1 is MNHEY and CDR2 SMNVEV (reference sequence). Here the CDR3 reads CASSGLGGAYNEQFF. The CDR3 DNA is TGTGCCAGCAGTGGACTCGGGGGGGCCTACAATGAGCAGTTCTTC.